This T cell receptor (beta chain) was sequenced for a study of glioma-infiltrating T cells after dendritic cell vaccination. Study overall: Treatment, given 2003 to 2012, was autologous tumor lysate-pulsed dendritic cell vaccination. Three intradermal dendritic cell vaccine injections were given every two weeks. Study-wide findings and caveats: Survival was not directly related to TCR clonality in these patients.

Amplification used 60 V beta primers and 13 J beta primers. Sequenced by immunoSEQ multiplex PCR; TCRdb stores in-frame clones only, minus some. The sample carries 85,000 to 95,000 clones, approximately 84% recorded once. This clone has just a few counts. As yet, its antigen is unknown. CDR1 is SGHTS and CDR2 is YDEGEE in the germline V gene. This CDR3 is 13 amino acids long. The V segment lost 2 bases and the J segment 3 bases; nucleotides outside the gene matches: 2. V is TRBV5-8 and J is TRBJ2-7, with 7 bases matching TRBD1. Material: blood, obtained before dendritic cell vaccination. This clonotype was sampled from a human donor with glioblastoma. Here the CDR3 DNA reads TGTGCCAGCAGCTTTCGGACAGGCTACGAGCAGTACTTC. Translation: CASSFRTGYEQYF.